The clone carrying this TCR beta chain was seen only a few times. Its antigen is not identified. The CDR3 is 13 residues long. The V end lost 5 bases, the J end lost 4 bases, and 12 bases lay between the germline ends. In germline, CDR1 is SGHTA, CDR2 FQGNSA. This sample was included in a study of T-cell memory formation after mild COVID-19. Study-wide results and caveats: CD4/CD8 balance held among clones contracting day 15 to 85, and later expanders leaned CD4+. The appearance of some responding clones in pre-infection memory suggested that cross-reactive memory joined.

TCRdb passed the 5' RACE reads through MiXCR, listing each CDR3 protein once. The sample shows about 180,000 distinct CDR3 sequences, around a sixth of them seen only once. The sequence was obtained from a man younger than 30 who had mild COVID-19 (a few samples of this study predate the infection). Cell type and time point are not known. Source material: PBMCs or a T cell subset sorted from them (not recorded which). The chain carries TRBV7-2 and TRBJ2-7; D not certain. The CDR3 loop reads CASSPLWGYEQYF. The CDR3, as DNA: TGTGCCAGCAGCCCTTTATGGGGATACGAGCAGTACTTC.